This T cell receptor (beta chain) was captured by sequencing in a study of blood T cell repertoires in COVID-19. Across the whole study: COVID-19 samples, acute and convalescent, were from the United States, Italy and Spain.

TCRdb's copy holds only in-frame clones and misses some; the assay was immunoSEQ multiplex PCR. This table holds 210,000 or so clones, 80% to 90% found once. The CDR3 has 16 residues. Germline values: CDR1 SGHKS, CDR2 YYEKEE (reference sequence). Trimming shortened V by 3 bases and J by 1 base, and 15 bases separated the two germline ends. The sequence was collected from a young man with COVID-19, enrolled during active disease. Sequenced input: peripheral blood. The genes are TRBV5-5 and TRBJ2-3; TRBD1 is a possible D gene (5 bases). The CDR3 coding sequence is TGTGCCAGCAGCTACCAGGGTTACCCCCGCACAGATACGCAGTATTTT. Protein product: CASSYQGYPRTDTQYF.